Listed below are T cell receptor beta chains from one sample, sequenced in a study of Graves' ophthalmopathy and Graves' hyperthyroidism. TCRdb itself ran the multiplex PCR reads through MiXCR, one entry per CDR3 protein. This sample yields roughly 700,000 distinct CDR3 sequences, of which 35% to 50% are seen a single time; roughly 46% belongs to the top ten. The material sequenced was peripheral blood. The receptors stem from an adult man with Graves' ophthalmopathy. Both conserved end residues are part of each CDR3. Each record gives: D gene, clone size, J gene, V gene, CDR3 protein, CDR3 DNA. The D gene is left open where the match is weak. Size is stated for part of the rows, as once, few or many counts, or as a class when the clone is expanded.

>-|many|TRBJ1-6|TRBV7-2
CASSLERLDSPLHF
TGTGCCAGCAGCTTAGAGAGGTTGGATTCACCCCTCCACTTT
>TRBD1|few|TRBJ2-7|TRBV2
CASRGWGDRTYEQYF
TGTGCCAGCAGAGGCTGGGGGGACAGGACCTACGAGCAGTACTTC
>TRBD1|few|TRBJ2-7|TRBV20-1
CSANGDRGLNEQYF
TGCAGTGCGAACGGCGACAGGGGGCTCAACGAGCAGTACTTC
>TRBD1|many|TRBJ1-4|TRBV15
CATSRAGTENEKLFF
TGTGCCACCAGCAGAGCCGGGACAGAAAATGAAAAACTGTTTTTT
>-|many|TRBJ1-5|TRBV15
CATSSPRDSNQPQHF
TGTGCCACCAGCAGCCCGAGGGATAGCAATCAGCCCCAGCATTTT
>-|-|TRBJ1-5|TRBV2
CASRATSGGYNEHF
TGTGCCAGCAGAGCAACTAGCGGGGGATACAATGAGCATTTT
>-|few|TRBJ1-2|TRBV12-3/TRBV12-4
CASSWTQGKRSGYTF
TGTGCCAGCAGTTGGACTCAGGGAAAGAGATCTGGCTACACCTTC
>TRBD1|once|TRBJ1-1|TRBV25-1
CASVEDLSGQGNTEAFF
TGTGCCAGCGTTGAAGATCTTTCGGGACAGGGTAACACTGAAGCTTTCTTT
>-|few|TRBJ1-1|TRBV20-1
CSAPMGGGAFF
TGCAGTGCCCCGATGGGGGGGGGAGCTTTCTTT
>TRBD1|many|TRBJ1-1|TRBV7-3
CASSSSDRATEAFF
TGTGCCAGCAGCTCTTCCGACAGGGCCACTGAAGCTTTCTTT
>-|many|TRBJ1-2|TRBV25-1
CASRPGGYGYTF
TGTGCCAGCAGGCCGGGCGGCTATGGCTACACCTTC
>-|few|TRBJ2-5|TRBV11-2
CASSVLWGATETQYF
TGTGCCAGCTCAGTCCTCTGGGGGGCGACGGAGACCCAGTACTTC
>-|-|TRBJ1-5|TRBV10-3
CASQSGEFEPQHF
TGTGCCAGCCAGTCGGGAGAATTTGAGCCCCAGCATTTT
>-|once|TRBJ2-7|TRBV20-1
CSARRGYPVNEQYF
TGCAGTGCCAGGAGGGGGTACCCCGTGAACGAGCAGTACTTC
>-|many|TRBJ1-2|TRBV10-2
CASSAAGNYGYTF
TGCGCCAGCAGTGCTGCAGGAAACTATGGCTACACCTTC
>TRBD1|few|TRBJ2-5|TRBV11-2
CASRTGTGEETQYF
TGTGCCAGCAGAACCGGGACAGGGGAAGAGACCCAGTACTTC
>-|few|TRBJ1-5|TRBV24-1
CASSTRRGNNQPQHF
TGTGCCAGCAGTACCAGGCGGGGGAACAATCAGCCCCAGCATTTT
>TRBD1|few|TRBJ1-2|TRBV7-9
CASSLDRGLRSYTF
TGTGCCAGCAGCTTAGACAGGGGGCTTAGGAGCTACACCTTC
>-|many|TRBJ2-7|TRBV7-2
CASSRSSGGGSYEQYF
TGTGCCAGCAGCCGTTCATCAGGGGGAGGTTCCTACGAGCAGTACTTC
>-|few|TRBJ1-2|TRBV29-1
CSVGSYGYTF
TGCAGCGTTGGGTCCTATGGCTACACCTTC